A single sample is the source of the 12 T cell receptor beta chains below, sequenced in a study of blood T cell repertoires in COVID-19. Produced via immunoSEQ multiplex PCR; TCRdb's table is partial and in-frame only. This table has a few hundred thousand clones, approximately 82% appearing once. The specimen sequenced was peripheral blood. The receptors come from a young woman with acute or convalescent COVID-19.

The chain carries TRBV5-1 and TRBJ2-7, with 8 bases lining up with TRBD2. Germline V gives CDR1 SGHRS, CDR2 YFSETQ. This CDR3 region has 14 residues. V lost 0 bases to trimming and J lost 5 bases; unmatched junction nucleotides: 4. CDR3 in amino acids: CASSLGLAPHEQYF. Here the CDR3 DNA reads TGCGCCAGCAGCTTGGGACTAGCGCCCCACGAGCAGTACTTC.

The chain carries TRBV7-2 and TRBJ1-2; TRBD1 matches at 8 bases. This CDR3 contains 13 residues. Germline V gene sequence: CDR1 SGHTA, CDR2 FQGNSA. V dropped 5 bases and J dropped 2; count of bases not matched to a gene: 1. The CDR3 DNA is TGTGCCAGCAGCCGGACAGGGAACTATGGCTACACCTTC. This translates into CASSRTGNYGYTF.

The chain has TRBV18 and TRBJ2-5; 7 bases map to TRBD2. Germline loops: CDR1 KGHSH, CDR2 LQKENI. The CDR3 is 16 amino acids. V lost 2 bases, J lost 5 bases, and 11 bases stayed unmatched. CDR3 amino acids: CASSPILAGAGETQYF. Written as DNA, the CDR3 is TGTGCCAGCTCACCAATTCTTGCGGGAGCCGGGGAGACCCAGTACTTC.

The DNA of the CDR3 is TGTGCCTGGGCCATGGGCATACAAGAGACCCAGTACTTC. Its translation: CAWAMGIQETQYF. V usage is TRBV30 and J usage is TRBJ2-5; D gene uncertain. The V gene's germline CDR1 is GTSNPN and CDR2 SVGIG (reference sequence). V shed 5 bases and J shed 2 bases, with 12 bases lying between them. This CDR3 has 13 residues.

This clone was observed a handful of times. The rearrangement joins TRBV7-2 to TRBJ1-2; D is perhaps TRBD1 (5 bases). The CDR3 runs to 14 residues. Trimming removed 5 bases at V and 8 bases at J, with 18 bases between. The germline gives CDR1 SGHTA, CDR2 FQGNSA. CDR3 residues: CASSPHGTAGGYTF. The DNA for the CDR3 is TGTGCCAGCAGCCCCCACGGGACGGCGGGGGGCTACACCTTC.

The CDR3 DNA reads TGCGCCAGCAGCCAAGATGAGAGTAGCGGCACCTACGAGCAGTACTTC. Translating it yields CASSQDESSGTYEQYF. The chain employs TRBV4-3 and TRBJ2-7; D perhaps matches TRBD2 (6 bases). Germline values: CDR1 LGHNA, CDR2 YSLEER. This CDR3 contains 16 residues. The germline V and J ends were trimmed by 0 bases and 2 bases, with 14 bases remaining between them.

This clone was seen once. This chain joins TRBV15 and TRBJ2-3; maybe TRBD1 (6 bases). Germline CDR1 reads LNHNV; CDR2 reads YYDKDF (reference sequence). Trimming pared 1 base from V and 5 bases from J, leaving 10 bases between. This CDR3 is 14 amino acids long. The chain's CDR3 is CATSRAPQGDTQYF. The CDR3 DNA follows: TGTGCCACCAGCAGAGCCCCACAGGGAGATACGCAGTATTTT.

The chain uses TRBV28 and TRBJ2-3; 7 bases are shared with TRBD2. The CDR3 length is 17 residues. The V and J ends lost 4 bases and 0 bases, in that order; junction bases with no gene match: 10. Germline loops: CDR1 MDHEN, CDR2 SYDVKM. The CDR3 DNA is TGTGCCAGCAGTTATGGGGTGGGGGGGACTAGCACAGATACGCAGTATTTT. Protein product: CASSYGVGGTSTDTQYF.

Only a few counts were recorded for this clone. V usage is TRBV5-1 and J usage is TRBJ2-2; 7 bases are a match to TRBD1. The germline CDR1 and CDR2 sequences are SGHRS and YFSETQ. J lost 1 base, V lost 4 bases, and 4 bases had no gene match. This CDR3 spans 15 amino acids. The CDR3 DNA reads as TGCGCCAGCAGCGATAGGACAGGGAACACCGGGGAGCTGTTTTTT. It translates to CASSDRTGNTGELFF. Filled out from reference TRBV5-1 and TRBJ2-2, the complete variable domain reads KAGVTQTPRYLIKTRGQQVTLSCSPISGHRSVSWYQQTPGQGLQFLFEYFSETQRNKGNFPGRFSGRQFSNSRSEMNVSTLELGDSALYLCASSDRTGNTGELFFGEGSRLTVL.

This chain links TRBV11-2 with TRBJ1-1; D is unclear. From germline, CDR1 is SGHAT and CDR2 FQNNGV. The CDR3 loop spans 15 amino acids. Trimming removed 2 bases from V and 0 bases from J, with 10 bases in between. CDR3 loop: CASSLSWPVNTEAFF. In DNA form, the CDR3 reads TGTGCCAGCAGCTTAAGTTGGCCAGTGAACACTGAAGCTTTCTTT.

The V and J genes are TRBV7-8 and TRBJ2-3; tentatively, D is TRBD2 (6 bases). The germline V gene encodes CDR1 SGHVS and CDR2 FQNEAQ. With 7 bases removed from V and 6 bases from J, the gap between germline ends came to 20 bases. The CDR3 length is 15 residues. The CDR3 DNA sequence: TGTGCCAGCACCCAAGAGGCTAGCGCATGGGATACGCAGTATTTT. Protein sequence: CASTQEASAWDTQYF.

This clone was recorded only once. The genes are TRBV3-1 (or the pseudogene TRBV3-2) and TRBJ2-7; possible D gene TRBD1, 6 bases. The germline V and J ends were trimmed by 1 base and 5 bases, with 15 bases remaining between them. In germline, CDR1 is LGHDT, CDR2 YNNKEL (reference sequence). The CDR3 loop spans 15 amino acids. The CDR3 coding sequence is TGTGCCAGCAGCCAAGTGGACAGAAGGCGGGACGAGCAGTACTTC. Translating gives CASSQVDRRRDEQYF.